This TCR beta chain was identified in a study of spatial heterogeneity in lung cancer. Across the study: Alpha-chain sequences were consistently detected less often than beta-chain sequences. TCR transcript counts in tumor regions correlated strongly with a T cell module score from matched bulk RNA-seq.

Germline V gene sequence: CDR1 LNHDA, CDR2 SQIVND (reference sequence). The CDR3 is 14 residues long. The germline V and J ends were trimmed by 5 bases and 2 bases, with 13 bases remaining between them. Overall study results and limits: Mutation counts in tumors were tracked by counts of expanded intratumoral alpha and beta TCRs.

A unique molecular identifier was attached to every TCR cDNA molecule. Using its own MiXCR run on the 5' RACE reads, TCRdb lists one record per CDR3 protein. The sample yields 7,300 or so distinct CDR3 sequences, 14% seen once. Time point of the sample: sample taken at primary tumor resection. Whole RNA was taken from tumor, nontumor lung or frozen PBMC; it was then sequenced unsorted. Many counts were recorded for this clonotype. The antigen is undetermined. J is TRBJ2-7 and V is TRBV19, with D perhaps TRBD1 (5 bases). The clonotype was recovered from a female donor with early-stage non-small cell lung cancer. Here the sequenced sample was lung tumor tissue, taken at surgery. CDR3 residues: CASSLSDSTYEQYF. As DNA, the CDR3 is TGTGCCAGTAGTCTCTCCGACAGCACCTACGAGCAGTACTTC. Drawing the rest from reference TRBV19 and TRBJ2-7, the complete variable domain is DGGITQSPKYLFRKEGQNVTLSCEQNLNHDAMYWYRQDPGQGLRLIYYSQIVNDFQKGDIAEGYSVSREKKESFPLTVTSAQKNPTAFYLCASSLSDSTYEQYFGPGTRLTVT.